This T cell receptor (beta chain) derives from a study of T-cell memory formation after mild COVID-19. Study at large: Largely, TCR clusters stayed within a single donor.

TCRalpha and TCRbeta libraries used 5'RACE with constant-segment primers and UMIs. In TCRdb, the 5' RACE reads were re-called with MiXCR into one record per CDR3 protein. This table holds 350,000 to 450,000 distinct CDR3 sequences, approximately 27% found once. The receptor's source is an adult woman who had mild COVID-19 (a few samples of this study predate the infection). Cell type and time point are not known. The sample consisted of PBMCs or a T cell subset sorted from them (not recorded which).

For the CDR3, the DNA is TGTGCCAGCAGCTTAGACCGTACTAGCGGGAGTCAGCAGTTCTTC. Amino acid sequence: CASSLDRTSGSQQFF. This chain uses TRBV11-2 with TRBJ2-1, with TRBD2 matching over 11 bases. The CDR3 covers 15 residues. V was clipped by 0 bases and J by 11 bases; unmatched bases: 6. The germline V gene encodes CDR1 SGHAT and CDR2 FQNNGV.